This T cell receptor beta chain emerged from a study of vaccination effects on CD4 cells after COVID-19 (dated by TCRdb to between 2021 and 2023). General notes on the study: Each participant got two doses of an mRNA SARS-CoV-2 vaccine, either BNT162b2 or mRNA-1273. Cultures from other donors in the study were sequenced using the Oncomine TCR Beta short-read assay on an Illumina iSeq 100. Altogether, nine to ten COVID-19 convalescent patients and 4 SARS-CoV-2-naive healthy vaccine recipients made up the full study. SARS-CoV-2 spike-specific CD4+ TCR repertoires were compared before and after mRNA vaccination in COVID-19 convalescent patients and in infection-naive vaccine recipients. Summary of the overall study and its limitations: Only a small number of convalescent patients were included, and no early post-infection timepoints were available, which limited the study. In healthy vaccine recipients, vaccine-induced clones were almost all SARS-CoV-2 mono-reactive, with only 1 of 255 being cross-reactive with common cold coronaviruses. Both infection-induced and vaccine-induced clones contracted markedly at late post-vaccination timepoints, which is consistent with waning T cell responses.

Trimming takes 0 bases off V and 3 bases off J; junction bases not matched to a gene: 11. The CDR3 numbers 18 residues from cysteine through valine. The kept DNA is CDR3 alone, 54 bases in frame from the first base. CDR1 SGHAT and CDR2 FQNNGV were looked up in the germline V gene. The table lists this clone with a few counts. Its antigen is still unknown. The record has no base qualities; no much larger clone is one base away. To identify antigen-specific CD4+ T cell clonotypes by their expansion, the ViraFEST assay first stimulated PBMC with viral peptide pools and then applied TCR sequencing. After about 10 days of culture, CD4+ T cells were isolated with the EasySep CD4+ T cell isolation kit. None of the healthy vaccine recipients had a prior SARS-CoV-2 infection, which was confirmed by nucleocapsid antibody tests that came back negative both before and after vaccination. Approximately 2.1 million PBMC per well were cultured in IMDM with about 4.6% human AB serum, roughly 10 IU/ml IL-2 and gentamicin, plus 10 ug/ml peptides. Half of the culture medium was replaced with fresh IL-2-containing medium on days 3 and 7. Unless noted otherwise, every peptide stimulation condition was grown in triplicate wells. Using Ficoll-Paque Plus gradient centrifugation, PBMC were separated from whole blood and then either used fresh or cryopreserved at -140C. The overlapping peptide pools covered the spike proteins of SARS-CoV-2 and of the common cold coronaviruses HCoV-NL63, HCoV-OC43 and HCoV-229E. The QIAamp micro DNA kit was used to extract genomic DNA from the cultured CD4+ T cells.

The method behind the library was the immunoSEQ multiplex PCR assay. TCR beta CDR3 sequencing was performed on DNA from the cultured, isolated CD4+ T cells. The original methods were these. The analysis removed non-productive TCR sequences, trimmed reads to the CDR3 region, and retained only CDR3s that were 7 or more amino acids long. Antigen-specific clonotypes were identified using the MANAFEST web app by comparison of expansion in peptide wells against reference cultures. To be called positive, a clone needed expansion at FDR<0.05 compared with the reference and with all other wells, an odds ratio greater than 5, and a frequency greater than 0.1% in two replicate wells. A clonotype was defined as cross-reactive if the clonotype was significantly expanded both in SARS-CoV-2 spike wells and in at least one common cold coronavirus spike condition. Using the stringdist R package, CDR3 similarity was measured by Levenshtein distance, and unrooted trees were constructed with ape in R 3.6.1. TCRdb retrieved this table from immuneACCESS and kept in-frame rearrangements only. Not all clones are present; in checked studies, unresolved V genes account for under half, and no reason is known for the remainder. V, J and clone size were drawn from that table, and D and trimming were deduced from the DNA. The sample contains approximately 82,000 clones, about 70% of them found a single time. Approximately 1.7% of the sample is taken by the ten largest.

The V gene is TRBV11-2 and the J gene is TRBJ2-7; 10 bases in between match TRBD2. The TCR was taken from a human donor who received a COVID-19 vaccine. The sample in question was CD4+ T cells from PBMCs cultured with HCoV-229E spike peptides, obtained before COVID-19 vaccination. The cell subset or site label on this specimen signifies: HCoV-229E spike overlapping peptide pool stimulation. The base sequence is TGTGCCAGCAGCTTAGATGATGCAGCTAGCGGGGGCCTCTACGAGCAGTACGTC. Protein translation: CASSLDDAASGGLYEQYV.